The T cell receptor beta chain described here comes from a study of T cell responses to AZD1222 COVID-19 vaccine (TCRdb year 2021). Regarding the research as a whole: AZD1222 recipients given second doses at about 4 weeks or at about 12 weeks were pooled, since spike-specific TCR depth and breadth were not found to differ between the two schedules. A total of 233 trial participants underwent TCR sequencing, of whom around 200 received two doses of AZD1222 and about 25 received two doses of the MenACWY control vaccine. Trial participants were enrolled by age into subgroups of 18-55, 56-69 and 70-plus years, and around 140, 26 and 57 TCR-sequenced participants, respectively, were included in these subgroups. The paper's findings and limits, for the study overall: Conclusions about previously exposed vaccinees were limited because only 6 or 7 AZD1222 recipients were SARS-CoV-2 seropositive at baseline. Nearly half of unique spike-specific TCRs reportedly recognized epitopes outside regions mutated in the B.1.351 and B.1.1.7 variants. Participants were mostly white British, with more females than males. The authors suggested clonal diversity may have been underestimated. In the small 56-69-year group, the increase in depth fell short of significance, most likely because of low power. No day 14 peak-response samples were available, so repertoires were characterized only after the peak T cell response. Spike-specific TCR breadth and depth rose significantly after two AZD1222 doses compared with day 0 and with MenACWY recipients. CD4 TCRs associated with the vaccine covered the entire spike protein, and the dominant responses were in regions 160-218 and 743-854.

As to this clone: What this receptor recognizes is not known. No base qualities exist here, and no much larger clone lies one base off it.

The CDR3 regions of human TCRbeta chains were analyzed by immunosequencing. The paper's processing steps were these. Repertoire TCRs were matched against a reference library of SARS-CoV-2-specific TCRs generated with the MIRA antigen-specificity platform. Breadth was defined as the fraction of unique TCRs that were SARS-CoV-2-associated. Depth was defined as the fraction of total T cells that were SARS-CoV-2-associated. Using the MIRA data, each spike-specific TCR was mapped to the spike region that the TCR reacts to and placed in a CD4 or CD8 class. Log10-transformed breadth and depth values were compared by one-way ANOVA with Sidak's multiple comparisons tests. Not all clones reach the TCRdb copy of this immuneACCESS table, which keeps in-frame sequences only. Checked studies attribute under half of the gap to unresolved V genes and leave the rest unexplained. V and J calls and clone size follow that table, whereas D and trimming were derived from the DNA. Counted in this sample were 75,000 to 95,000 clones; 70% to 90% of them appeared once. The ten largest make up 15% to 20% of the sample.

Taken with the paper, the label for time point translates to: baseline before first vaccination. Vaccinee samples were obtained from the UK trials COV001 and COV002, which included a single-blind randomized controlled phase 2/3 trial of AZD1222 (ChAdOx1 nCoV-19) in healthy adults. For TCRbeta chain sequencing, PBMC samples were collected from trial participants at day 0 and at day 28 after the second dose. From V the trimming removes 4 bases and from J it removes 1 base, while the gene matches leave 4 bases of the junction unaccounted for. Including the terminal cysteine and phenylalanine, the CDR3 comprises 15 residues. The entry retains the CDR3 DNA only, 45 bases that are in frame from base 1. Based on the germline V gene, the CDR1 and CDR2 sequences are LGHNA and YSLEER.

The receptor was isolated from an adult in good health. The chain is encoded by TRBV4-3 joined to TRBJ2-3; 8 of the junction bases match TRBD2. Specimen: peripheral blood, collected on day 0 of AZD1222 vaccination. The nucleotide sequence is TGCGCCAGCAGCCTGGGACTAGTCGGCACAGATACGCAGTATTTT. Protein translation: CASSLGLVGTDTQYF.